This T cell receptor (beta chain) was retrieved from a study of radiotherapy plus CTLA-4 blockade in lung cancer. Germline CDR1 and CDR2: ENHRY and SYGVKD. The CDR3 is 13 residues long. V was cut by 3 bases and J by 0 bases, with 5 bases left in between. Sequenced by immunoSEQ multiplex PCR; TCRdb stores in-frame clones only, minus some. The sample has approximately 70,000 clones, approximately 79% seen once. The TCR was taken from a human donor with non-small cell lung cancer whose response to radiotherapy plus ipilimumab could not be evaluated. Some clones in this sample may be carry-over from other donors' samples. The starting material was peripheral blood, obtained from a patient treated with radiotherapy plus ipilimumab. The rearrangement uses TRBV10-3 and TRBJ1-2; D not resolved. The CDR3 bases are TGTGCCATCAGTGATGGCCCTAACTATGGCTACACCTTC. Encoded protein: CAISDGPNYGYTF.